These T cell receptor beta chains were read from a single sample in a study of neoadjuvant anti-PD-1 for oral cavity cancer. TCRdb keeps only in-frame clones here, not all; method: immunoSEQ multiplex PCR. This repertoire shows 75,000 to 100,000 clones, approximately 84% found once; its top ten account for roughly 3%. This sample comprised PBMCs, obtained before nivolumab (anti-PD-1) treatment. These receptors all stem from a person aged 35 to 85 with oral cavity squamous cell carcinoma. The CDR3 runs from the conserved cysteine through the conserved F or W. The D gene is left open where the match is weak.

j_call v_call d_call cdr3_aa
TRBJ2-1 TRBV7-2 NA CASSSGVSPEQFF
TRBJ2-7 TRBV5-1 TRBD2 CASSLAGGAGSYEQYF
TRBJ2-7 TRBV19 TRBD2 CASKPASGGYEQYF
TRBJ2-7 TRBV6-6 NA CASTNVQGGYEQYF
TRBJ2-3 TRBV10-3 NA CAISESTVPDTQYF
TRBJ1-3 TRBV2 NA CAGSLGGSRSGNTIYF
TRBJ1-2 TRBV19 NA CASSSSGVYGYTF
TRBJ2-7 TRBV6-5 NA CASSYSTDSAYEQYF
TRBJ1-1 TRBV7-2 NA CASSLRGVGRAFF
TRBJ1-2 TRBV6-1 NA CASSVSGNYGYTF
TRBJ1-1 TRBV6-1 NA CASSEEIQSFGTEAFF
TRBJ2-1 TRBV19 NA CASSIDPSSYNEQFF
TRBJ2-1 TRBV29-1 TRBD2 CSVEVTSGRSEQFF
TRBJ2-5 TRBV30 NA CAWSGARGETQYF
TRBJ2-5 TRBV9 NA CASSVGWDGGQETQYF